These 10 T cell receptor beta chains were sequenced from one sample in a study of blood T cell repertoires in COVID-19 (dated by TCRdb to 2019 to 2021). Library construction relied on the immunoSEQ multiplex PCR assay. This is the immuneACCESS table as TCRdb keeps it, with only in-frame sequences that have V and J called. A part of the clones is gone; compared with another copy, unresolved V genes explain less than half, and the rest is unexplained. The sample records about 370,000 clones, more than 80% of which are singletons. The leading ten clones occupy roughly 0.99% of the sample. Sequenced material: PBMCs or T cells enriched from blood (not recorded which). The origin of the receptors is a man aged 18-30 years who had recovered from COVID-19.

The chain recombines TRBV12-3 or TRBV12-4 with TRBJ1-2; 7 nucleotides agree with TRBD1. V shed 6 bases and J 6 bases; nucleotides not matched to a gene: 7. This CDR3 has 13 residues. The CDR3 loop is CASRSTQGNGYTF. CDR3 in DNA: TGTGCCAGCAGGTCCACACAGGGGAATGGCTACACCTTC.

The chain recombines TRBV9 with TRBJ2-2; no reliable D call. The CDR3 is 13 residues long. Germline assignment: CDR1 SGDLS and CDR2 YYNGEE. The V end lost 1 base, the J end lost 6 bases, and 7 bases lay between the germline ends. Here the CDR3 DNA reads TGTGCCAGCAGCGTATCTGGAGCCGGGGAGCTGTTTTTT. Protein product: CASSVSGAGELFF. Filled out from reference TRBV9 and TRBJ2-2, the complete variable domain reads DSGVTQTPKHLITATGQRVTLRCSPRSGDLSVYWYQQSLDQGLQFLIQYYNGEERAKGNILERFSAQQFPDLHSELNLSSLELGDSALYFCASSVSGAGELFFGEGSRLTVL.

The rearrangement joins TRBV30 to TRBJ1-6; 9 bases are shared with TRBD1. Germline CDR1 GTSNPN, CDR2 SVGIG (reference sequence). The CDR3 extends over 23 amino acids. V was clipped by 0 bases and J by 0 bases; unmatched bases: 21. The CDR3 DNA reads TGTGCCTGGAGTGTATTGTTTCGGGGACAGGGTTTTGAAAGGAGCTCCTATAATTCACCCCTCCACTTT. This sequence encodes CAWSVLFRGQGFERSSYNSPLHF.

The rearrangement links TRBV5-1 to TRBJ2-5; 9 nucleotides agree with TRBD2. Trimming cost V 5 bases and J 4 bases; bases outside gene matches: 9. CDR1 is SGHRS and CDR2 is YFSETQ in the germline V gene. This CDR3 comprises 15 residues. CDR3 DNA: TGCGCCAGCAGTGTGGCGGGGGGGCCCGGAGAGACCCAGTACTTC. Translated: CASSVAGGPGETQYF.

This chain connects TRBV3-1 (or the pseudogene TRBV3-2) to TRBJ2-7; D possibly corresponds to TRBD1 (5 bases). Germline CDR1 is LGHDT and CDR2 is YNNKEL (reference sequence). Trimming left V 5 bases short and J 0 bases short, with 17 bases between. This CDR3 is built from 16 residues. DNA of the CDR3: TGTGCCAGCAGCGAGACAGTTTCTTGGAGCTCCTACGAGCAGTACTTC. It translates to CASSETVSWSSYEQYF.

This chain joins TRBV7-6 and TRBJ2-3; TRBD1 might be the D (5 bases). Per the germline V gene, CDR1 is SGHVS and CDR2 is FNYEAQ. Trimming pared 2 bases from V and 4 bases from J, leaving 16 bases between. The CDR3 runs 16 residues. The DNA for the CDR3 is TGTGCCAGCAGCTTACTCTCCGACAGTAGGCCAGATACGCAGTATTTT. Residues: CASSLLSDSRPDTQYF.

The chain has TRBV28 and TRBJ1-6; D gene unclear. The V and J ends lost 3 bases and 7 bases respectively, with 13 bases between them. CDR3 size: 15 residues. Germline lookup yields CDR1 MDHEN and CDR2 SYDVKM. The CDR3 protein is CASSLYGRRNSPLHF. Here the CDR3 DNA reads TGTGCCAGCAGTTTGTATGGTCGGCGGAATTCACCCCTCCACTTT.

CDR3 protein: CASSPFGYGYTF. CDR3 DNA sequence: TGCGCCAGCAGCCCCTTCGGCTATGGCTACACCTTC. The chain carries TRBV5-1 and TRBJ1-2; D gene uncertain. Between the trimmed V and J ends, which lost 4 bases and 4 bases, there was a span of 8 bases. In germline, CDR1 is SGHRS, CDR2 YFSETQ. The CDR3 length is 12 residues.

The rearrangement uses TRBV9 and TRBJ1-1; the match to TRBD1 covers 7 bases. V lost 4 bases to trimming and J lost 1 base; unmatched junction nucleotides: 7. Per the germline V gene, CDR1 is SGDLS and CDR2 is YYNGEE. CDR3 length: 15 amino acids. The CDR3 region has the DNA TGTGCCAGCAGCCTAATCGGGACAGCGAACACTGAAGCTTTCTTT. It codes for CASSLIGTANTEAFF.

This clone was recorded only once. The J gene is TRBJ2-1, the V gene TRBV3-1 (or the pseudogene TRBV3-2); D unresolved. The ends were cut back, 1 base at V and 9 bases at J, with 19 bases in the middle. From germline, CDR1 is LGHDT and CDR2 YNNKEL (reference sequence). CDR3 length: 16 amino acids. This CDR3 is CASSQGSLFRVGEQFF. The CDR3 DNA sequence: TGTGCCAGCAGCCAAGGTAGTCTCTTTCGGGTAGGTGAGCAGTTCTTC.